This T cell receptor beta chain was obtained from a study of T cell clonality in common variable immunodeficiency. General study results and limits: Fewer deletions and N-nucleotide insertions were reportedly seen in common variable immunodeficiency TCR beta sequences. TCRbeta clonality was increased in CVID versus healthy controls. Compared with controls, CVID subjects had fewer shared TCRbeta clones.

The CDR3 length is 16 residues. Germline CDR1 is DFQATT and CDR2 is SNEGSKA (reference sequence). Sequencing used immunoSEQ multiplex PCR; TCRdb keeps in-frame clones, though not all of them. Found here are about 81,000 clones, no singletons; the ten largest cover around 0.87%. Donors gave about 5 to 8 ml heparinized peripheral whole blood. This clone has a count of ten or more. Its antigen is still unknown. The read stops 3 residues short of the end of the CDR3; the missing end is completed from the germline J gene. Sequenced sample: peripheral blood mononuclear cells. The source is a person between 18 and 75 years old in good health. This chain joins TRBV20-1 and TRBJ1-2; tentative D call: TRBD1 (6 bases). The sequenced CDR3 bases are TGCAGTGCTAGAGATATGGGACCCTTAGGGGGTAGAGGC. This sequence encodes CSARDMGPLGGRG. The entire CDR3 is CSARDMGPLGGRGYTF.